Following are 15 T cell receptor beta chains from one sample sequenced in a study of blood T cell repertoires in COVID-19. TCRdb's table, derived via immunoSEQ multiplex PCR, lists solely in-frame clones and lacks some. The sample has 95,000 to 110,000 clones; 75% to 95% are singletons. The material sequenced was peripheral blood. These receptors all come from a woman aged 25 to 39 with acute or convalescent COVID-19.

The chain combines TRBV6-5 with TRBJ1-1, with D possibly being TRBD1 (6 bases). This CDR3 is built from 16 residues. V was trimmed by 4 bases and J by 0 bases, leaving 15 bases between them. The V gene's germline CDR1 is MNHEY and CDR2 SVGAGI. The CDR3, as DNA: TGTGCCAGCAGTTCCCCGAACAGGGTGATGAACACTGAAGCTTTCTTT. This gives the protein CASSSPNRVMNTEAFF.

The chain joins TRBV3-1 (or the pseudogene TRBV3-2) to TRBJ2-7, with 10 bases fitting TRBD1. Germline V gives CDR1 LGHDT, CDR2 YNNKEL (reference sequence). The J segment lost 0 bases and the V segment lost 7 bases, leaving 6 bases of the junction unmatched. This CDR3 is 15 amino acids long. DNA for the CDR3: TGTGCCAGCACCCGCGGGACAGGGGACTCCTACGAGCAGTACTTC. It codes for CASTRGTGDSYEQYF.

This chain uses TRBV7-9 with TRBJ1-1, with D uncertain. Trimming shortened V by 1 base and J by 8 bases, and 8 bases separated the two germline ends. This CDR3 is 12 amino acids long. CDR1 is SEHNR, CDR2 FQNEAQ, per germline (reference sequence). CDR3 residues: CASSLVAREAFF. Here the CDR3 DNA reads TGTGCCAGCAGCTTAGTAGCCAGAGAAGCTTTCTTT.

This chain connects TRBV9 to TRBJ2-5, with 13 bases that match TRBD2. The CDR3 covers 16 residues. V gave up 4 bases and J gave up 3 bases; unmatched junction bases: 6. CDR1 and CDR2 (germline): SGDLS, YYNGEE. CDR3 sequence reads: CASSLGTSGIEETQYF. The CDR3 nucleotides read TGTGCCAGCAGCCTCGGGACTAGCGGGATTGAAGAGACCCAGTACTTC.

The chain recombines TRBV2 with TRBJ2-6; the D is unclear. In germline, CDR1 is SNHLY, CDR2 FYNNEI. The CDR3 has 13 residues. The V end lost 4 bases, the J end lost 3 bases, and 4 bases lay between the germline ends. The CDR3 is CASSVIGANVLTF. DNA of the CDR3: TGTGCCAGCAGTGTAATTGGGGCCAACGTCCTGACTTTC.

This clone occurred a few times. The CDR3 DNA is TGTGCCAGCAGCTTCGGGACAGGGGGCAATCAGCCCCAGCATTTT. This translates into CASSFGTGGNQPQHF. The rearrangement links TRBV7-9 to TRBJ1-5; 10 nucleotides match TRBD1. V trimming: 3 bases; J trimming: 2 bases; junction bases outside the gene matches: 1. The CDR3 consists of 15 residues. Looked up from germline, CDR1 is SEHNR and CDR2 is FQNEAQ (reference sequence). Complete variable domain (other parts from reference TRBV7-9 and TRBJ1-5): DTGVSQNPRHKITKRGQNVTFRCDPISEHNRLYWYRQTLGQGPEFLTYFQNEAQLEKSRLLSDRFSAERPKGSFSTLEIQRTEQGDSAMYLCASSFGTGGNQPQHFGDGTRLSIL.

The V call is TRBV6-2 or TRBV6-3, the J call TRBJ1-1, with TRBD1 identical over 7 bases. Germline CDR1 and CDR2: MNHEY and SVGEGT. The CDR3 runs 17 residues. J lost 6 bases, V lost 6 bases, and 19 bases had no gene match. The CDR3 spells CASSHRQGGGNNPEAFF. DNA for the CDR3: TGTGCCAGCAGCCACCGACAGGGTGGGGGGAATAACCCTGAAGCTTTCTTT.

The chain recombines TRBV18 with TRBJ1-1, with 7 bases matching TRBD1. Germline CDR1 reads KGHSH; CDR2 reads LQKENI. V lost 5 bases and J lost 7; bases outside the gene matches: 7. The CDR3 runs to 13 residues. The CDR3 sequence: CASSFDRAGEAFF. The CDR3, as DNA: TGTGCCAGCTCATTCGACAGGGCTGGTGAAGCTTTCTTT.

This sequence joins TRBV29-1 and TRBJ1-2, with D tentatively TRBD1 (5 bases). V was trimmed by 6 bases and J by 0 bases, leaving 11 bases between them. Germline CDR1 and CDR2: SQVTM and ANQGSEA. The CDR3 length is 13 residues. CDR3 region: CSVTGGANYGYTF. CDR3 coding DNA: TGCAGCGTAACCGGGGGAGCTAACTATGGCTACACCTTC.

The CDR3 reads CASSPRSAEKLFF. In nucleotides, the CDR3 is TGTGCCAGCAGCCCAAGGAGTGCGGAAAAACTGTTTTTT. The chain links TRBV11-2 to TRBJ1-4; D is ambiguous. Germline V gene sequence: CDR1 SGHAT, CDR2 FQNNGV. This CDR3 spans 13 amino acids. V lost 5 bases and J 8 bases, leaving 12 bases between the germline ends.

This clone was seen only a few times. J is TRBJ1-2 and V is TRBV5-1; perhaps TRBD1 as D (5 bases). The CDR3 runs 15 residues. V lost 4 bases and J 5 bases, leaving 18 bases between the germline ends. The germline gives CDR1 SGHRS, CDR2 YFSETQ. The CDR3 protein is CASSRWGGEQYGYTF. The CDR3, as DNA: TGCGCCAGCAGCCGTTGGGGGGGAGAACAATATGGCTACACCTTC.

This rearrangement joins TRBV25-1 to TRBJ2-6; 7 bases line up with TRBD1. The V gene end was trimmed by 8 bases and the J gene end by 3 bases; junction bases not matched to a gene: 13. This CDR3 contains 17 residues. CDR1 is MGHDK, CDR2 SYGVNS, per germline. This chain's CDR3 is CASSRGQASLGANVLTF. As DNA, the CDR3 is TGTGCCAGCTCCCGCGGACAGGCTTCGCTTGGGGCCAACGTCCTGACTTTC.

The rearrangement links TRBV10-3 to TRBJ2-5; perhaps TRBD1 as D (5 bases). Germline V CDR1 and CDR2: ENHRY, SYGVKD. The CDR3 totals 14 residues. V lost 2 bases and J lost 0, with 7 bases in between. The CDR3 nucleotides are TGTGCCATCAGTGAGCAGGGCTACCAAGAGACCCAGTACTTC. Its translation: CAISEQGYQETQYF.

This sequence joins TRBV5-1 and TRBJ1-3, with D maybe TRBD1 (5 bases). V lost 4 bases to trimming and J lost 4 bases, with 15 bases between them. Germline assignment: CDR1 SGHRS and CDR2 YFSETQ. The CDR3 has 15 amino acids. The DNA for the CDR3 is TGCGCCAGCAGCGCCAGGGCTGGTTCGGGAAACACCATATATTTT. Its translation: CASSARAGSGNTIYF. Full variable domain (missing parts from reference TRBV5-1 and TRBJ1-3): KAGVTQTPRYLIKTRGQQVTLSCSPISGHRSVSWYQQTPGQGLQFLFEYFSETQRNKGNFPGRFSGRQFSNSRSEMNVSTLELGDSALYLCASSARAGSGNTIYFGEGSWLTVV.

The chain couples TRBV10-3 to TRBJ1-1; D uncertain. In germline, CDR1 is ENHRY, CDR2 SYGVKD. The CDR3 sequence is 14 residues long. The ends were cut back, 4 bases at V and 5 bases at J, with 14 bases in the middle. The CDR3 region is CAISGNGERTEAFF. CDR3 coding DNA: TGTGCCATCAGTGGGAATGGGGAGAGGACTGAAGCTTTCTTT.